Each of the 28 T cell receptor beta chains below was sequenced from the same sample in a study of T cells in Graves' hyperthyroidism and ophthalmopathy (dated by TCRdb to the late 2010s). The library was produced with multiplex PCR. The data were produced on an Illumina HiSeq 2000. Amplification of TCR beta CDR3 regions was carried out from RNA transcripts. The TCR CDR3 was subjected to a first round of RT-PCR using the HTBI primer set and the Qiagen OneStep RT-PCR kit. The raw public reads went through TCRdb reprocessing: fastp at Q25, MiXCR clone calling, in-frame beta chains kept. Rows matching on CDR3 protein sequence are summarized as one entry with the most common DNA and genes. The table for this sample lists 380,000 or so distinct CDR3 sequences; roughly 12% of them were counted only once. The ten largest clones add up to 20% to 25% of the sample. Sequencing used blood. These receptors were collected from a man younger than 40 with Graves' hyperthyroidism that later progressed to Graves' ophthalmopathy.

This clonotype was seen more than once but under ten times. This chain joins TRBV7-6 and TRBJ2-5, with D possibly matching TRBD2 (6 bases). With 2 bases removed from V and 0 bases from J, the gap between germline ends came to 7 bases. Per the germline V gene, CDR1 is SGHVS and CDR2 is FNYEAQ. This CDR3 is 14 amino acids long. CDR3 nucleotides: TGTGCCAGCAGCTTAAGGGACTACCAAGAGACCCAGTACTTC. It is translated as CASSLRDYQETQYF.

The chain couples TRBV11-2 to TRBJ2-3, with D possibly being TRBD1 (5 bases). The CDR3 length is 15 residues. The V gene lost 5 bases and the J gene lost 4 bases, with 16 bases spanning the gap. Germline V CDR1 and CDR2: SGHAT, FQNNGV. The DNA for the CDR3 is TGTGCCAGCAGCCAAGGTCCACAGGCCGCAGATACGCAGTATTTT. Translating gives CASSQGPQAADTQYF.

This chain joins TRBV20-1 and TRBJ1-5; the match to TRBD1 covers 7 bases. Trimming at V came to 5 bases and at J to 2 bases, leaving 6 bases not matched to a gene. Germline assignment: CDR1 DFQATT and CDR2 SNEGSKA (reference sequence). The CDR3 loop spans 14 amino acids. CDR3 region: CSALSGQGNQPQHF. CDR3 nucleotide sequence: TGCAGTGCTCTCAGTGGACAGGGCAATCAGCCCCAGCATTTT.

The table lists this clonotype with many counts. This rearrangement joins TRBV12-5 to TRBJ2-3; 7 bases are shared with TRBD2. J was trimmed by 2 bases and V by 4 bases; bases with no gene match: 3. Germline V gene sequence: CDR1 LGHNT, CDR2 FRNRAP. The CDR3 length is 14 residues. The CDR3 DNA is TGTGCTAGTGGTTCAAGCGGGGTCACAGATACGCAGTATTTT. Protein product: CASGSSGVTDTQYF.

Many counts were recorded for this clonotype. This rearrangement joins TRBV3-1 to TRBJ2-5; the match to TRBD2 covers 11 bases. The J segment lost 2 bases and the V segment lost 5 bases, leaving 4 bases of the junction unmatched. The CDR3 has 15 residues. Germline CDR1 is LGHDT and CDR2 is YNNKEL (reference sequence). The CDR3 region has the DNA TGTGCCAGCAGCGAACTAGCGGGGGTTCAAGAGACCCAGTACTTC. This sequence encodes CASSELAGVQETQYF.

This chain uses TRBV10-3 with TRBJ1-5; D possibly corresponds to TRBD1 (6 bases). Germline V gene sequence: CDR1 ENHRY, CDR2 SYGVKD. The CDR3 loop spans 15 amino acids. Trimming removed 2 bases from V and 3 bases from J, with 11 bases in between. The CDR3, as DNA: TGTGCCATCAGTGAGGGCACAGGGTTCAATCAGCCCCAGCATTTT. Translating it yields CAISEGTGFNQPQHF.

To note about this clonotype: This may be a read error, as it is one base from a much larger clone. The chain uses TRBV30 and TRBJ2-3; tentative D call: TRBD2 (5 bases). The CDR3 has 16 amino acids. Per the germline V gene, CDR1 is GTSNPN and CDR2 is SVGIG (reference sequence). With 1 base removed from V and 3 bases from J, the gap between germline ends came to 17 bases. The CDR3: CAWSAPGRGSTDTQYF. CDR3 nucleotides: TGTGCCTGGAGTGCACCGGGGAGAGGAAGTACAGATACGCAGTATTTT.

The chain has TRBV5-1 and TRBJ2-1, with D unclear. Per germline, CDR1 SGHRS and CDR2 YFSETQ. CDR3 length: 12 amino acids. Between the trimmed V and J ends, which lost 0 bases and 10 bases, there was a span of 8 bases. The CDR3 nucleotides are TGCGCCAGCAGCTTGGTATCTCAGGAGCAGTTCTTC. Its protein product is CASSLVSQEQFF.

This clonotype occurred a few times. The rearrangement links TRBV20-1 to TRBJ2-7; 10 nucleotides match TRBD2. Germline V gene data show CDR1 as DFQATT and CDR2 as SNEGSKA (reference sequence). The ends lost 7 bases at V and 4 bases at J; junction bases unmatched: 10. This CDR3 spans 14 amino acids. The CDR3 DNA is TGCAGTGGTTTGTTAGCGGGGGGCATTTACGAGCAGTACTTC. This codes for CSGLLAGGIYEQYF.

This clonotype appeared many times. The V and J genes are TRBV2 and TRBJ2-7, with 8 bases that match TRBD1. CDR1 is SNHLY and CDR2 is FYNNEI in the germline V gene. This CDR3 is built from 14 residues. J gave up 5 bases and V 6 bases, and 9 bases lay outside the gene matches. In DNA form, the CDR3 reads TGTGCCAGCAGGCGGACAGGGTTTAAAGACGAGCAGTACTTC. Translation: CASRRTGFKDEQYF.

This clonotype was observed a few times. The chain links TRBV7-2 to TRBJ1-3; the D gene is possibly TRBD1 (5 bases). Deletions cut 5 bases from V and 0 bases from J, with 11 bases between. The CDR3 consists of 15 residues. Germline loops: CDR1 SGHTA, CDR2 FQGNSA. The CDR3 here is CASSLGLYSGNTIYF. The CDR3 region has the DNA TGTGCCAGCAGCCTGGGACTTTACTCTGGAAACACCATATATTTT.

This clonotype was seen ten or more times. The gene calls are TRBV24-1 and TRBJ1-1, with D perhaps matching TRBD1 (6 bases). CDR3 length: 15 residues. In germline, CDR1 is KGHDR, CDR2 SFDVKD. V was pared by 4 bases and J by 2 bases, with 13 bases between. Here the CDR3 reads CATSEGDTSNTEAFF. CDR3 bases: TGTGCCACCAGTGAAGGGGACACTTCTAACACTGAAGCTTTCTTT.

The genes are TRBV7-9 and TRBJ1-1, with TRBD1 matching over 7 bases. Germline loops: CDR1 SEHNR, CDR2 FQNEAQ (reference sequence). Unmatched junction bases numbered 7, after V lost 5 bases and J lost 4 bases. The CDR3 is made up of 14 amino acids. CDR3 sequence reads: CASSQQGLGTEAFF. The DNA for the CDR3 is TGTGCCAGCAGCCAACAGGGGCTGGGCACTGAAGCTTTCTTT.

A word on this clonotype: Just one base apart from a much larger clone, this may be a read error. The CDR3 DNA follows: TGTGCCAGCAGCTTAAGTCGGCCCGAGGGGGAAGCTCTCTTT. This encodes CASSLSRPEGEALF. The chain couples TRBV11-2 to TRBJ1-1, with D perhaps TRBD1 (6 bases). Germline assignment: CDR1 SGHAT and CDR2 FQNNGV. CDR3 length: 14 residues.

In this sample, this clonotype turned up many times. The J gene is TRBJ1-2, the V gene TRBV2, with D perhaps TRBD1 (5 bases). The CDR3 totals 13 residues. Trimming pared 0 bases from V and 5 bases from J, leaving 7 bases between. The germline V gene encodes CDR1 SNHLY and CDR2 FYNNEI. The chain's CDR3 is CASSEAGPYGYTF. As DNA, the CDR3 is TGTGCCAGCAGTGAAGCGGGACCTTATGGCTACACCTTC.

Many counts were recorded for this clonotype. The chain employs TRBV3-1 and TRBJ2-1; 7 nucleotides align to TRBD1. V was pared by 4 bases and J by 1 base, with 1 base of the junction left unmatched. The CDR3 runs 14 residues. Looked up from germline, CDR1 is LGHDT and CDR2 is YNNKEL (reference sequence). CDR3 in DNA: TGTGCCAGCAGCCGACAGGGTTCCTACAATGAGCAGTTCTTC. Translation: CASSRQGSYNEQFF.

This clonotype was seen at least ten times. The rearrangement links TRBV20-1 to TRBJ2-7, with TRBD2 matching 7 bases. CDR1 is DFQATT and CDR2 is SNEGSKA in the germline V gene (reference sequence). The CDR3 has 13 residues. The trim removed 3 bases at V and 3 bases at J, leaving 5 bases unmatched. CDR3 DNA: TGCAGTGCTAGTGGGGCGGGAGTCTACGAGCAGTACTTC. This gives the protein CSASGAGVYEQYF.

This clonotype was seen more than once but under ten times. The chain employs TRBV13 and TRBJ1-5; D remains unclear. The length of the CDR3 is 12 residues. CDR1 PRHDT and CDR2 FYEKMQ come from the germline V gene (reference sequence). V lost 5 bases and J lost 3, with 5 bases in between. CDR3 DNA sequence: TGTGCCAGCAGCGCGCACAATCAGCCCCAGCATTTT. It encodes CASSAHNQPQHF.

There are many counts of this clonotype. The V and J genes are TRBV6-6 and TRBJ2-1; D ambiguous. V dropped 0 bases and J dropped 12 bases, with 3 bases sitting between them. In germline, CDR1 is MNHNY, CDR2 SVGAGI (reference sequence). This CDR3 spans 10 amino acids. CDR3 DNA: TGTGCCAGCAGTTACTCATGGCAGTTCTTC. Protein sequence: CASSYSWQFF.

The sample holds many counts of this clonotype. The CDR3 DNA follows: TGCAGTGCTCGGGACAGGGTCATTCTTGAAGCTTTCTTT. The encoded protein is CSARDRVILEAFF. J is TRBJ1-1 and V is TRBV20-1; 9 bases line up with TRBD1. With V trimmed by 5 bases and J by 7 bases, 8 bases remained unmatched. CDR3 length: 13 residues. The V gene's germline CDR1 is DFQATT and CDR2 SNEGSKA (reference sequence).

This clonotype appeared many times. The chain recombines TRBV7-9 with TRBJ2-5; 10 bases fit TRBD1. The V gene end was trimmed by 3 bases and the J gene end by 5 bases; junction bases not matched to a gene: 9. In germline, CDR1 is SEHNR, CDR2 FQNEAQ (reference sequence). This CDR3 is built from 16 residues. CDR3 DNA sequence: TGTGCCAGCAGCTTCGGACAGGGGGTTGACGTGGAGACCCAGTACTTC. It translates to CASSFGQGVDVETQYF.

This clonotype was seen once. This chain joins TRBV20-1 and TRBJ1-6, with TRBD1 identical over 7 bases. This CDR3 spans 18 amino acids. With V trimmed by 0 bases and J by 0 bases, 8 bases remained unmatched. Germline lookup yields CDR1 DFQATT and CDR2 SNEGSKA (reference sequence). DNA of the CDR3: TGCAGTGCTAGAGAGGTCCCAGGGGGTTACTCCTATAATTCACCCCTCCACTTT. This codes for CSAREVPGGYSYNSPLHF.

The chain combines TRBV5-5 with TRBJ1-2; 8 nucleotides align to TRBD1. Trimming took 1 base from V and 8 from J; bases not matched to a gene: 4. This CDR3 region has 13 residues. CDR1 and CDR2 from the germline V gene are SGHKS and YYEKEE (reference sequence). CDR3 residues: CASSLPGDRGYTF. The CDR3 DNA is TGTGCCAGCAGCTTGCCAGGGGACAGGGGCTACACCTTC.

The gene calls are TRBV4-1 and TRBJ1-1; the D gene is possibly TRBD1 (5 bases). Deletions cut 4 bases from V and 8 bases from J, with 14 bases between. Germline lookup yields CDR1 MGHRA and CDR2 YSYEKL. The CDR3 is 13 residues long. The CDR3 nucleotides are TGCGCCAGCAGCCGGTGGGGACCCAACGAAGCTTTCTTT. Translation gives CASSRWGPNEAFF.

This clonotype was counted a few times. The chain links TRBV5-1 to TRBJ1-2, with 7 bases aligning to TRBD1. The CDR3 covers 15 residues. V gave up 4 bases and J gave up 4 bases; unmatched junction bases: 10. Germline CDR1 reads SGHRS; CDR2 reads YFSETQ. The CDR3 reads CASSPGQASGYGYTF. The DNA for the CDR3 is TGCGCCAGCAGCCCCGGACAGGCCTCAGGCTATGGCTACACCTTC.

This clonotype has at least ten counts. This chain uses TRBV20-1 with TRBJ1-1; 10 nucleotides match TRBD1. The germline CDR1 and CDR2 sequences are DFQATT and SNEGSKA (reference sequence). With V trimmed by 4 bases and J by 3 bases, 5 bases remained unmatched. The CDR3 loop spans 14 amino acids. CDR3 in amino acids: CSAKTGGADTEAFF. CDR3 bases: TGCAGTGCTAAGACAGGGGGCGCGGACACTGAAGCTTTCTTT.

This clonotype was recorded many times. The chain uses TRBV11-1 and TRBJ2-3; TRBD2 matches at 8 bases. Germline values: CDR1 SGHAT, CDR2 FQDESV (reference sequence). CDR3 length equals 13 residues. With 8 bases clipped from V and 6 bases from J, the junction kept 7 bases outside the gene matches. The CDR3 loop is CASGAGVRDTQYF. As DNA, the CDR3 is TGTGCCAGCGGAGCGGGGGTAAGGGATACGCAGTATTTT.

This clonotype was counted a few times. The J gene is TRBJ2-7, the V gene TRBV14; tentatively, D is TRBD2 (6 bases). V lost 6 bases and J 2 bases, leaving 20 bases between the germline ends. The CDR3 is 16 residues long. Germline loops: CDR1 SGHDN, CDR2 FVKESK. The CDR3: CASSDTRRVEAYEQYF. The DNA for the CDR3 is TGTGCCAGCAGTGACACTCGGAGGGTCGAGGCCTACGAGCAGTACTTC.